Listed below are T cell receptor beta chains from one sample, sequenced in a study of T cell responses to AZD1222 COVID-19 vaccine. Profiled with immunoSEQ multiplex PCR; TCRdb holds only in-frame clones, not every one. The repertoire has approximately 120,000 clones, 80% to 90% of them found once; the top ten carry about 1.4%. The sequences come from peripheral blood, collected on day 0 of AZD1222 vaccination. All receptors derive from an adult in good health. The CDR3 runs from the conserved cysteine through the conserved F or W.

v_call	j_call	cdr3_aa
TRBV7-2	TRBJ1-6	CASSVAGSFTDNSPLHF
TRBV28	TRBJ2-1	CASSPARLAAYYNEQFF
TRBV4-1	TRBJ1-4	CASSQVLGRNEKLFF
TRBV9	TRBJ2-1	CASSVGPGGFYNEQFF
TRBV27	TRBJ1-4	CASTRQGLNEKLFF
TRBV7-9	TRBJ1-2	CASSLVSAYYGYTF
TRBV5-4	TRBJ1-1	CASSAPGTENTEAFF
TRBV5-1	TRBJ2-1	CASSLASGSQAEQFF
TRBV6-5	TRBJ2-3	CASSYVPRTDTQYF
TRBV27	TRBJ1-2	CASSTSGLNLGYTF
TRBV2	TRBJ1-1	CASSETGPDTEAFF
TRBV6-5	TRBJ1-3	CASSYGGYGGNTIYF
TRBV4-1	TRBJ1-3	CASSQDRNTIYF
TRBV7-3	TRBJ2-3	CASSLISGPSGTDTQYF
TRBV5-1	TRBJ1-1	CASRWWDRAGTEAFF
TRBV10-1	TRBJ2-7	CASSESGSGGTYEQYF
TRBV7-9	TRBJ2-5	CASSGWGPAGETQYF
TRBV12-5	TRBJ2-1	CASVSSGRSNTSYNEQFF
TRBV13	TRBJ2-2	CASSWRGGNTGELFF
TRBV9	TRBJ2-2	CASSVRLRGDTGELFF
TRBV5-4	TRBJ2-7	CASSFGAFVEEQYF
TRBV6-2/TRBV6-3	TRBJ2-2	CASSYYGPGELFF
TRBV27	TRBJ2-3	CASRRTGFTDTQYF
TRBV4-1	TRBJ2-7	CASSRVMGAYDEQYF
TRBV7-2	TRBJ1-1	CASSLNSIGAGNTEAFF
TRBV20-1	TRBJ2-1	CSASLALDDNEQFF
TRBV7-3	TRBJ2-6	CASSLREGANVLTF
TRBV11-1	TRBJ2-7	CASSPFLTSGSYEQYF
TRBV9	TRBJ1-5	CASSVGGASNQPQHF
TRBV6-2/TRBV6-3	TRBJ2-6	CASSDTTGDFSGANVLTF
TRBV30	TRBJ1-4	CAWAGQANEKLFF
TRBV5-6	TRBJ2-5	CASSLSLGQETQYF
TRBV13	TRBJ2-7	CASSLGYEQYF
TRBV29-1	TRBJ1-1	CSVDRTANTEAFF
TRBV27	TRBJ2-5	CASSLYRQGGETQYF
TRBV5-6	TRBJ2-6	CASSLVASGANVLTF
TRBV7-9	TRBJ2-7	CASSLVIGANEQYF
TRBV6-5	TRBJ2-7	CASSYFGTGETEQYF
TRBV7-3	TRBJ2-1	CASSLTAGLAGSYNEQFF
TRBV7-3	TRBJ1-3	CANHGEPVSGNTIYF
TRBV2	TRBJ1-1	CASRGDREGLEAFF
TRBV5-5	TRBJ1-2	CASSWDRDPLYGYTF
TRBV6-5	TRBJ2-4	CASSSDRLENIQYF
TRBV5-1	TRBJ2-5	CASSLGQVKETQYF
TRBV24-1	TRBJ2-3	CATSERDRRNTQYF
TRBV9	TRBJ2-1	CASSSGTGVDEQFF
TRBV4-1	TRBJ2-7	CASSQQLTGLSYEQYF
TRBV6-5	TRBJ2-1	CASSPGREQFF
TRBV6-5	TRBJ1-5	CASSFYSNQPQHF
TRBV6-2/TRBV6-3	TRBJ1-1	CASSSGQGAFF
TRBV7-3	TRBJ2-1	CASSLRPTSGREYNEQFF
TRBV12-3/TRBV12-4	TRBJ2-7	CASSFGLAGEQYF
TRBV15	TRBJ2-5	CATSGGNGETQYF
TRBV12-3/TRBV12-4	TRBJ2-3	CASTLGGLQSFF